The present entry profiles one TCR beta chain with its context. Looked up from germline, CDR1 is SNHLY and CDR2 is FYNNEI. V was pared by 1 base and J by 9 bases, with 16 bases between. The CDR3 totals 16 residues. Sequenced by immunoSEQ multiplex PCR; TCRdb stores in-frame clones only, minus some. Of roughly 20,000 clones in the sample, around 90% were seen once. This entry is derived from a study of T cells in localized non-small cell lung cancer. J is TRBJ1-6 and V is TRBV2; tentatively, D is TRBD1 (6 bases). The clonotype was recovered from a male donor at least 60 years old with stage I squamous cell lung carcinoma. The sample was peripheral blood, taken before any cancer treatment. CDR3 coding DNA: TGTGCCAGCAGTGAAGGACAGGCCAGCCTAGGTTCACCCCTCCACTTT. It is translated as CASSEGQASLGSPLHF.